These 12 T cell receptor beta chains were sequenced from one sample in a study of response to subunit inactivated influenza vaccine. MiXCR was run by TCRdb on the RT-PCR reads, yielding one entry per CDR3 protein. The sample shows over 650,000 distinct CDR3 sequences, roughly 18% of them seen only once. The sample was PBMCs from blood, taken roughly 5 days after vaccination. The receptor source for this set is a man over 45 who received an inactivated influenza vaccine.

The genes are TRBV24-1 and TRBJ2-5; D gene ambiguous. The germline V and J ends were trimmed by 3 bases and 7 bases, with 20 bases remaining between them. Germline CDR1 reads KGHDR; CDR2 reads SFDVKD. CDR3 length: 16 amino acids. CDR3 sequence (DNA): TGTGCCACCAGTGATACCACAAACAGTCCTCTGGGGACCCAGTACTTC. Translation gives CATSDTTNSPLGTQYF.

The table lists this clonotype with a count of one. The chain carries TRBV20-1 and TRBJ2-5, with TRBD2 identical over 9 bases. Germline CDR1 is DFQATT and CDR2 is SNEGSKA (reference sequence). This CDR3 spans 17 amino acids. J gave up 1 base and V 6 bases, and 15 bases lay outside the gene matches. The CDR3 coding sequence is TGCAGTGCCCTTTCTCCCCCCCCTAGCGGGATCCAAGAGACCCAGTACTTC. Residues: CSALSPPPSGIQETQYF.

Only a few counts were recorded for this clonotype. The V and J genes are TRBV6-1 and TRBJ2-7; the match to TRBD2 covers 12 bases. CDR1 and CDR2 from the germline V gene are MNHNS and SASEGT. This CDR3 is 14 amino acids long. V was pared by 4 bases and J by 10 bases, with 8 bases of the junction left unmatched. CDR3 in amino acids: CASSATSGRVDQYF. In DNA form, the CDR3 reads TGTGCCAGCAGTGCGACTAGCGGGAGAGTGGACCAGTACTTC.

The rearrangement links TRBV5-5 to TRBJ2-7, with 9 bases matching TRBD1. Losses at the gene ends were 5 bases for V and 4 bases for J; bases not matched to a gene: 13. Germline CDR1 and CDR2: SGHKS and YYEKEE (reference sequence). The CDR3 runs to 16 residues. The CDR3 DNA reads TGTGCCAGCAGATATAAAGAGGGACAGGGAATTTACGAGCAGTACTTC. Amino acid sequence: CASRYKEGQGIYEQYF.

The chain carries TRBV9 and TRBJ2-7; D gene ambiguous. Germline assignment: CDR1 SGDLS and CDR2 YYNGEE. The length of the CDR3 is 14 residues. Trimming cost V 1 base and J 4 bases, with 12 bases left between them. The chain's CDR3 is CASSVTPNDYEQYF. The CDR3 region has the DNA TGTGCCAGCAGCGTAACCCCAAATGATTACGAGCAGTACTTC.

V gene TRBV19 combines with J gene TRBJ1-2; possible D gene TRBD1, 6 bases. This CDR3 has 14 amino acids. Trimming pared 3 bases from V and 1 base from J, leaving 9 bases between. CDR1 LNHDA and CDR2 SQIVND come from the germline V gene (reference sequence). The CDR3, as DNA: TGTGCCAGTAGTATTCGGACAGTTAACTATGGCTACACCTTC. Translated, it gives CASSIRTVNYGYTF. The entire variable domain, with the rest obtained from reference TRBV19 and TRBJ1-2, is as follows: DGGITQSPKYLFRKEGQNVTLSCEQNLNHDAMYWYRQDPGQGLRLIYYSQIVNDFQKGDIAEGYSVSREKKESFPLTVTSAQKNPTAFYLCASSIRTVNYGYTFGSGTRLTVV.

This clonotype has just a few counts. The rearrangement links TRBV29-1 to TRBJ2-5; no definite D call. CDR1 is SQVTM and CDR2 is ANQGSEA in the germline V gene. Trimming cost V 4 bases and J 2 bases, with 17 bases left between them. The length of the CDR3 is 15 residues. CDR3 DNA sequence: TGCAGCGTTGTTTTGGTTCCGGCGGCACAAGAGACCCAGTACTTC. Its protein is CSVVLVPAAQETQYF.

The chain couples TRBV7-9 to TRBJ1-2; 11 positions match TRBD1. This CDR3 is 13 amino acids long. Germline values: CDR1 SEHNR, CDR2 FQNEAQ (reference sequence). V lost 11 bases and J lost 1; bases outside the gene matches: 3. The CDR3 DNA is TGTGCCGGACAGGGGGCGAGTAACTATGGCTACACCTTC. Translating gives CAGQGASNYGYTF.

V and J are TRBV28 and TRBJ1-5; unclear D gene. The germline V gene has CDR1 MDHEN and CDR2 SYDVKM. V dropped 2 bases and J dropped 5 bases, with 13 bases sitting between them. This CDR3 has 15 residues. CDR3 region: CASSLRPPGDQPQHF. The CDR3 DNA is TGTGCCAGCAGTTTAAGGCCTCCTGGAGATCAGCCCCAGCATTTT.

A few counts support this clonotype. V gene TRBV15 combines with J gene TRBJ2-5; D is uncertain. There are 14 residues in the CDR3. In germline, CDR1 is LNHNV, CDR2 YYDKDF (reference sequence). Trimming removed 0 bases from V and 0 bases from J, with 5 bases in between. The CDR3 sequence: CATSRDVYQETQYF. As DNA, the CDR3 is TGTGCCACCAGCAGAGATGTGTACCAAGAGACCCAGTACTTC.

This chain joins TRBV3-1 and TRBJ1-6, with D hard to call. CDR1 is LGHDT, CDR2 YNNKEL, per germline (reference sequence). The ends were cut back, 4 bases at V and 10 bases at J, with 14 bases in the middle. The CDR3 extends over 14 amino acids. Written as DNA, the CDR3 is TGTGCCAGCAGCCCCGGTGGCAGGCCCTCACCCCTCCACTTT. Amino acids: CASSPGGRPSPLHF. The full variable domain, completed using reference TRBV3-1 and TRBJ1-6, is DTAVSQTPKYLVTQMGNDKSIKCEQNLGHDTMYWYKQDSKKFLKIMFSYNNKELIINETVPNRFSPKSPDKAHLNLHINSLELGDSAVYFCASSPGGRPSPLHFGNGTRLTVT.

This clonotype has only a few counts. This chain connects TRBV10-3 to TRBJ2-3; tentative D call: TRBD2 (6 bases). Trimming shortened V by 4 bases and J by 7 bases, and 18 bases separated the two germline ends. CDR3 length equals 15 residues. The germline gives CDR1 ENHRY, CDR2 SYGVKD. Here the CDR3 reads CAISGLEQGGYTQYF. The CDR3 DNA is TGTGCCATCAGTGGACTAGAGCAAGGCGGGTATACGCAGTATTTT.